Following are 23 T cell receptor beta chains from one sample sequenced in a study of blood T cell repertoires in COVID-19. Clones were read by immunoSEQ multiplex PCR, and TCRdb kept only the in-frame ones, dropping some. The sample has around 330,000 clones; around 86% are singletons. The sequencing sample was made of PBMCs or T cells enriched from blood (not recorded which). The receptors here all came from a man aged 60-69 years who had recovered from COVID-19.

The chain has TRBV28 and TRBJ1-6; 9 bases agree with TRBD1. Unmatched junction bases numbered 12, after V lost 6 bases and J lost 3 bases. The CDR3 extends over 18 amino acids. Germline CDR1 reads MDHEN; CDR2 reads SYDVKM. The CDR3 nucleotides read TGTGCCAGCAGCTTCCCCTCACAGGGGGCCGGCTATAATTCACCCCTCCACTTT. It codes for CASSFPSQGAGYNSPLHF.

The chain recombines TRBV5-4 with TRBJ2-3; 7 bases are shared with TRBD2. CDR1 is SGHNT, CDR2 YYREEE, per germline (reference sequence). Trimming took 4 bases from V and 3 from J; bases not matched to a gene: 8. CDR3 size: 15 residues. This CDR3 reads CASSERGGITDTQYF. The CDR3 DNA is TGTGCCAGCAGCGAGCGGGGTGGGATAACAGATACGCAGTATTTT.

The genes are TRBV5-1 and TRBJ2-1; D is ambiguous. The V and J ends lost 1 base and 5 bases respectively, with 31 bases between them. The CDR3 spans 21 residues. The germline gives CDR1 SGHRS, CDR2 YFSETQ. In DNA form, the CDR3 reads TGCGCCAGCAGCTTGTTACAGATACCGATTTCAACCCCTGCCTGGAACAATGAGCAGTTCTTC. This encodes CASSLLQIPISTPAWNNEQFF.

The chain employs TRBV5-5 and TRBJ1-4; D possibly corresponds to TRBD1 (5 bases). This CDR3 spans 14 amino acids. Per the germline V gene, CDR1 is SGHKS and CDR2 is YYEKEE (reference sequence). The V and J ends lost 0 bases and 4 bases respectively, with 7 bases between them. This CDR3 reads CASSLGGGNEKLFF. The CDR3 DNA reads TGTGCCAGCAGCTTGGGCGGGGGTAATGAAAAACTGTTTTTT.

For this clone: Distinct nucleotide sequences in the sample also encode this CDR3. The rearrangement uses TRBV9 and TRBJ2-5, with a tentative D call TRBD1 (6 bases). Germline V gene sequence: CDR1 SGDLS, CDR2 YYNGEE. CDR3 length: 13 residues. V lost 1 base and J 5 bases, leaving 9 bases between the germline ends. The CDR3 spells CASSVQGSETQYF. CDR3 coding DNA: TGTGCCAGCAGCGTACAGGGGTCGGAGACCCAGTACTTC.

The chain employs TRBV29-1 and TRBJ1-2; 8 nucleotides line up with TRBD1. Germline loops: CDR1 SQVTM, CDR2 ANQGSEA. This CDR3 is built from 14 residues. V shed 7 bases and J 4 bases; nucleotides not matched to a gene: 11. This CDR3 reads CSAEYPGGGYGYTF. In DNA form, the CDR3 reads TGCAGCGCCGAATACCCAGGGGGCGGCTATGGCTACACCTTC.

This clone appeared a single time. V and J are TRBV6-2 or TRBV6-3 and TRBJ1-5; D gene unclear. Deletions cut 2 bases from V and 4 bases from J, with 3 bases between. Per the germline V gene, CDR1 is MNHEY and CDR2 is SVGEGT. The CDR3 length is 12 residues. The CDR3 is CASSYQNQPQHF. DNA of the CDR3: TGTGCCAGCAGTTACCAAAATCAGCCCCAGCATTTT.

V gene TRBV18 combines with J gene TRBJ2-7, with a possible D match to TRBD1 (6 bases). This CDR3 is built from 15 residues. The V and J ends lost 3 bases and 2 bases respectively, with 14 bases between them. Per the germline V gene, CDR1 is KGHSH and CDR2 is LQKENI. The CDR3 region is CASSPEVGQTYEQYF. The CDR3 nucleotides read TGTGCCAGCTCACCTGAGGTCGGACAGACCTACGAGCAGTACTTC.

The chain recombines TRBV6-5 with TRBJ2-6; no definite D call. This CDR3 contains 15 residues. Per germline, CDR1 MNHEY and CDR2 SVGAGI. V lost 6 bases and J lost 0, with 9 bases in between. The CDR3 spells CASRASSSGANVLTF. The DNA for the CDR3 is TGTGCCAGCAGAGCGTCCAGCTCTGGGGCCAACGTCCTGACTTTC.

As concerns this clone: The sample carries other DNA sequences with the same CDR3. The chain links TRBV5-1 to TRBJ2-5; D is uncertain. The V end lost 0 bases, the J end lost 3 bases, and 6 bases lay between the germline ends. This CDR3 has 13 residues. The V gene's germline CDR1 is SGHRS and CDR2 YFSETQ. The CDR3 loop reads CASSLGQEETQYF. CDR3 DNA sequence: TGCGCCAGCAGCTTGGGACAAGAAGAGACCCAGTACTTC.

J is TRBJ2-1 and V is TRBV7-3; TRBD2 agrees at 8 bases. Germline-derived CDR1 and CDR2 are SGHTA and FQGTGA. CDR3 length equals 16 residues. With V trimmed by 1 base and J by 1 base, 3 bases remained unmatched. The CDR3 loop reads CASSLIAGLSYNEQFF. CDR3 nucleotides: TGTGCCAGCAGCTTAATAGCGGGATTATCCTACAATGAGCAGTTCTTC.

The rearrangement uses TRBV19 and TRBJ1-6; 9 bases match TRBD1. Looked up from germline, CDR1 is LNHDA and CDR2 is SQIVND (reference sequence). The CDR3 spans 14 residues. Trimming took 6 bases from V and 7 from J; bases not matched to a gene: 4. The CDR3 sequence is CASRAQGANSPLHF. CDR3 nucleotide sequence: TGTGCCAGTAGGGCACAGGGGGCCAATTCACCCCTCCACTTT.

The rearrangement uses TRBV29-1 and TRBJ1-5, with 8 positions matching TRBD1. Losses at the gene ends were 4 bases for V and 6 bases for J; bases not matched to a gene: 5. There are 13 residues in the CDR3. The germline V gene has CDR1 SQVTM and CDR2 ANQGSEA. CDR3 DNA: TGCAGCGTTGCAGGGGGCGCGGGTCAGCCCCAGCATTTT. Translated, it gives CSVAGGAGQPQHF.

J is TRBJ2-3 and V is TRBV5-1; 13 bases line up with TRBD2. The CDR3 runs to 15 residues. Trimming at V came to 2 bases and at J to 6 bases, leaving 3 bases not matched to a gene. Germline assignment: CDR1 SGHRS and CDR2 YFSETQ. The CDR3 DNA is TGCGCCAGCAGCTTCGGGACTAGCGGGGCGGATACGCAGTATTTT. Amino acid sequence: CASSFGTSGADTQYF.

This chain connects TRBV5-5 to TRBJ2-7; 8 bases map to TRBD1. Germline V gives CDR1 SGHKS, CDR2 YYEKEE (reference sequence). CDR3 length equals 14 residues. Trimming cost V 4 bases and J 3 bases; bases outside gene matches: 6. CDR3 loop: CASSRQGSDYEQYF. CDR3 nucleotides: TGTGCCAGCAGCCGACAGGGGAGTGACTACGAGCAGTACTTC.

The genes are TRBV6-5 and TRBJ2-3; tentatively, D is TRBD2 (5 bases). The CDR3 runs to 14 residues. Germline V gene sequence: CDR1 MNHEY, CDR2 SVGAGI. Trimming removed 6 bases at V and 6 bases at J, with 16 bases between. CDR3 coding DNA: TGTGCCAGCAGACCGGAGGCCGGCTTCGATACGCAGTATTTT. Amino acids: CASRPEAGFDTQYF.

By sample share, this clone is medium-sized. The chain is built from TRBV24-1 and TRBJ2-2; D possibly corresponds to TRBD2 (6 bases). The germline gives CDR1 KGHDR, CDR2 SFDVKD. The V end was cut by 1 base, the J end by 3 bases, with 8 bases between. CDR3 length equals 15 residues. CDR3 loop: CATSDLSGDTGELFF. CDR3 sequence (DNA): TGTGCCACCAGTGATTTATCGGGGGACACCGGGGAGCTGTTTTTT.

The chain carries TRBV5-4 and TRBJ2-3; maybe TRBD1 (6 bases). The CDR3 totals 15 residues. Germline V gives CDR1 SGHNT, CDR2 YYREEE (reference sequence). V lost 4 bases and J 1 base, leaving 13 bases between the germline ends. The CDR3 DNA follows: TGTGCCAGCAGCGGACAGAATTTAGGCACAGATACGCAGTATTTT. As protein: CASSGQNLGTDTQYF.

J is TRBJ2-7 and V is TRBV6-5, with a possible D match to TRBD1 (6 bases). V gave up 8 bases and J gave up 2 bases, with 13 bases separating them. This CDR3 is 13 amino acids long. Looked up from germline, CDR1 is MNHEY and CDR2 is SVGAGI. The chain's CDR3 is CASLRTDTYEQYF. DNA for the CDR3: TGTGCCAGCCTCAGGACAGACACCTACGAGCAGTACTTC.

This clone appeared once. The CDR3 reads CASSHQTSGRVSGANVLTF. CDR3 DNA: TGTGCCAGCAGCCACCAGACTAGCGGGAGGGTTTCTGGGGCCAACGTCCTGACTTTC. The rearrangement links TRBV4-2 to TRBJ2-6; 14 nucleotides match TRBD2. V shed 3 bases and J 1 base; nucleotides not matched to a gene: 5. There are 19 residues in the CDR3. CDR1 and CDR2 (germline): LGHNA, YNFKEQ.

The chain couples TRBV9 to TRBJ2-1; 9 nucleotides line up with TRBD1. With V trimmed by 2 bases and J by 5 bases, 8 bases remained unmatched. The CDR3 spans 16 residues. Germline V CDR1 and CDR2: SGDLS, YYNGEE. CDR3 residues: CASSVTPGQGHNEQFF. CDR3 DNA sequence: TGTGCCAGCAGCGTGACTCCGGGACAGGGCCACAATGAGCAGTTCTTC.

V and J are TRBV5-1 and TRBJ2-7, with a possible D match to TRBD1 (5 bases). Trimming left V 1 base short and J 4 bases short, with 9 bases between. The CDR3 spans 13 residues. Germline V CDR1 and CDR2: SGHRS, YFSETQ. The CDR3, as DNA: TGCGCCAGCAGCTTGAGACAGACTTACGAGCAGTACTTC. It encodes CASSLRQTYEQYF.

The genes are TRBV6-6 and TRBJ2-7; 10 nucleotides agree with TRBD1. Looked up from germline, CDR1 is MNHNY and CDR2 is SVGAGI (reference sequence). This CDR3 is 13 amino acids long. The J segment lost 5 bases and the V segment lost 7 bases, leaving 5 bases of the junction unmatched. CDR3 region: CASKSTGGNEQYF. The CDR3, as DNA: TGTGCCAGCAAGTCGACAGGGGGCAACGAGCAGTACTTC.